The sequence of this T cell receptor (beta chain) was determined in a study of T cell changes during pregnancy in multiple sclerosis. The CDR3 has 14 residues. CDR1 and CDR2 (germline): MNHEY, SMNVEV (reference sequence). V was clipped by 8 bases and J by 4 bases; unmatched bases: 6. This clone was recorded only once. The assay was immunoSEQ multiplex PCR, and TCRdb's table has in-frame clones only and misses some. The sample includes approximately 99,000 clones, over 85% of them seen just once. Source: peripheral blood, taken after pregnancy. This chain joins TRBV27 and TRBJ1-5, with 9 nucleotides matching TRBD1. The source is a female donor with multiple sclerosis, enrolled in a pregnancy study. The CDR3 reads CASGQGSWNQPQHF. CDR3 DNA: TGTGCCAGCGGACAGGGGTCTTGGAATCAGCCCCAGCATTTT.